Below are 11 T cell receptor beta chains sequenced from a single sample in a study of CD8 T cells in Susac syndrome. 0.5 to 1 ug RNA was reverse transcribed with random hexamers. TCRdb redid the calling of the immunoSEQ multiplex PCR reads with MiXCR, one entry per CDR3 protein. The sample has about 120,000 distinct CDR3 sequences, around 93% seen once. The sequencing sample was made of CD8+ T cells from PBMCs. The source is a human donor in good health.

This chain connects TRBV12-3 or TRBV12-4 to TRBJ1-1; no clear D gene. The ends were cut back, 6 bases at V and 1 base at J, with 15 bases in the middle. The CDR3 has 15 amino acids. DNA of the CDR3: TGTGCCAGCAGGGAAGGGATTGGGGAGAACACTGAAGCTTTCTTT. Translated, it gives CASREGIGENTEAFF.

The chain employs TRBV14 and TRBJ2-7; possibly TRBD1 for D (6 bases). This CDR3 is 15 amino acids long. CDR1 and CDR2 (germline): SGHDN, FVKESK. Trimming cost V 1 base and J 5 bases, with 15 bases left between them. CDR3 coding DNA: TGTGCCAGCAGCCAAGGGGTAACAGGGCTTAACGAGCAGTACTTC. This sequence encodes CASSQGVTGLNEQYF.

This sequence joins TRBV5-1 and TRBJ2-1; perhaps TRBD1 as D (6 bases). CDR1 and CDR2 (germline): SGHRS, YFSETQ. Trimming took off 6 bases at V and 5 bases at J, with 15 bases between the two ends. CDR3 length: 14 amino acids. The DNA of the CDR3 is TGCGCCAGCACAGGGGACCCCACCGACAATGAGCAGTTCTTC. It encodes CASTGDPTDNEQFF.

The chain has TRBV14 and TRBJ1-2; no definite D call. The V end lost 0 bases, the J end lost 4 bases, and 12 bases lay between the germline ends. The CDR3 loop spans 15 amino acids. CDR1 is SGHDN, CDR2 FVKESK, per germline. Here the CDR3 DNA reads TGTGCCAGCAGCCAAGAAACGATCTCCGGCTATGGCTACACCTTC. As protein: CASSQETISGYGYTF.

J is TRBJ2-2 and V is TRBV5-5; no clear D gene. Germline CDR1 reads SGHKS; CDR2 reads YYEKEE (reference sequence). The V and J ends lost 2 bases and 4 bases respectively, with 12 bases between them. The CDR3 runs 15 residues. Here the CDR3 DNA reads TGTGCCAGCAGCTTTGCGCAGGTCGGCACCGGGGAGCTGTTTTTT. Translation gives CASSFAQVGTGELFF.

The genes are TRBV29-1 and TRBJ1-6; possible D gene TRBD1, 5 bases. The V and J ends lost 6 bases and 5 bases respectively, with 14 bases between them. The germline gives CDR1 SQVTM, CDR2 ANQGSEA. CDR3 size: 14 residues. Here the CDR3 DNA reads TGCAGCGTGTCGGACACTGTAGATAATTCACCCCTCCACTTT. It specifies CSVSDTVDNSPLHF.

V is TRBV7-2 and J is TRBJ2-7, with D unresolved. This CDR3 spans 13 amino acids. V lost 0 bases and J lost 2, with 5 bases in between. The V gene's germline CDR1 is SGHTA and CDR2 FQGNSA. The CDR3 protein is CASSLARTYEQYF. The CDR3 DNA follows: TGTGCCAGCAGCTTAGCCCGGACCTACGAGCAGTACTTC.

This chain links TRBV29-1 with TRBJ1-2; possible D gene TRBD1, 5 bases. Per germline, CDR1 SQVTM and CDR2 ANQGSEA. The V end was cut by 4 bases, the J end by 6 bases, with 18 bases between. This CDR3 comprises 14 residues. The CDR3: CSVARLGQGNGYTF. The CDR3 bases are TGCAGCGTTGCCAGGCTGGGGCAGGGAAATGGCTACACCTTC.

CDR3 DNA sequence: TGTGCCAGCAGCTTACGCAGGGTCTATGGCTACACCTTC. The encoded protein is CASSLRRVYGYTF. The V call is TRBV7-2, the J call TRBJ1-2; a possible D gene is TRBD1 (5 bases). The germline gives CDR1 SGHTA, CDR2 FQGNSA. This CDR3 is 13 amino acids long. Trimming took off 2 bases at V and 4 bases at J, with 8 bases between the two ends.

The chain has TRBV14 and TRBJ2-1; D not resolved. Per the germline V gene, CDR1 is SGHDN and CDR2 is FVKESK. The CDR3 is 16 amino acids. Trimming took off 3 bases at V and 7 bases at J, with 19 bases between the two ends. The CDR3 spells CASSQLPGRSNNEQFF. CDR3 coding DNA: TGTGCCAGCAGCCAGCTCCCGGGCAGGTCTAATAATGAGCAGTTCTTC.

The chain uses TRBV20-1 and TRBJ1-1, with 7 bases matching TRBD1. The CDR3 sequence is 14 residues long. Germline V lookup: CDR1 DFQATT, CDR2 SNEGSKA (reference sequence). Trimming at V came to 2 bases and at J to 4 bases, leaving 7 bases not matched to a gene. CDR3: CSARSIAGGTEAFF. CDR3 bases: TGCAGTGCTAGATCCATAGCAGGGGGCACTGAAGCTTTCTTT.